The text below deals with one T cell receptor beta chain. This sample was taken from a study of shared clonotypes between healthy human individuals. In the study overall: Per-donor plates numbered three CD4 naive, three CD4 memory, two CD8 naive and one CD8 memory.

CDR1 is MNHEY and CDR2 is SMNVEV in the germline V gene (reference sequence). With V trimmed by 5 bases and J by 4 bases, 6 bases remained unmatched. The CDR3 has 15 amino acids. Original processing methods: Junction-only sequences without quality scores were provided by ImmunoSEQ, so filtering was different. The protocol was immunoSEQ multiplex PCR, while the TCRdb copy is restricted to in-frame clones and leaves out a portion. Clone size and V and J calls were adopted from that table, with D and trimming inferred from the DNA. This table holds about 2 million clones, about 94% found once. Positively selected for CCR7, the CD45RO-negative cells used as naive CD8 cells excluded terminally differentiated effector memory CD45RA+ cells.

V and J are TRBV27 and TRBJ2-7, with TRBD2 matching 12 bases. This receptor was obtained from a man aged 18 to 30 in good health. The sequenced sample consisted of naive CD8+ T cells sorted from blood. The CDR3 spells CASSTTSGRFYEQYF. The CDR3 nucleotides are TGTGCCAGCAGTACTACTAGCGGGAGGTTTTACGAGCAGTACTTC.